The rows below give T cell receptor beta chains drawn from one sample of a study of T cell responses to AZD1222 COVID-19 vaccine. Repertoires were generated with immunoSEQ multiplex PCR, while TCRdb's copy carries only in-frame clones and drops some. In the table there are roughly 140,000 clones, around 94% of which are singletons. The sequenced sample was peripheral blood, obtained on day 0 of AZD1222 vaccination. The receptors here all came from an adult in good health. CDR3s include the opening cysteine and the closing phenylalanine or tryptophan. D genes are given only for firm matches. Expanded clones get a size class; other rows say once, few or many, or leave the size out.

J,size,V,D,DNA,CDR3
TRBJ1-1,once,TRBV15,.,TGTGCCACCACGTTGGGCAGGGCTTCTGAAGCTTTCTTT,CATTLGRASEAFF
TRBJ2-1,.,TRBV7-3,TRBD2,TGTGCCAGCAGCCCAGCGGGAAGCGGGGGCAATGAGCAGTTCTTC,CASSPAGSGGNEQFF
TRBJ1-3,.,TRBV6-2/TRBV6-3,.,TGTGCCAGCAGTTGGCGGCCCTGGCGGACCGACTCTGGAAACACCATATATTTT,CASSWRPWRTDSGNTIYF
TRBJ2-5,.,TRBV9,TRBD2,TGTGCCAGCAGCGTAGCCCTGTCGACTAGCGGGGGCCAAGAGACCCAGTACTTC,CASSVALSTSGGQETQYF
TRBJ2-1,.,TRBV9,.,TGTGCCAGCAGCGTAGTATCGGGGGAGTACAATGAGCAGTTCTTC,CASSVVSGEYNEQFF
TRBJ1-1,.,TRBV19,.,TGTGCCAGTAGTATAGTTGTGAACACTGAAGCTTTCTTT,CASSIVVNTEAFF
TRBJ1-3,.,TRBV5-6,.,TGTGCCAGCAGCCCTCCGACAGTCTCTGGAAACACCATATATTTT,CASSPPTVSGNTIYF
TRBJ1-5,few,TRBV7-8,.,TGTGCCAGCAGCTTATCCGGGACTCAGCCCCAGCATTTT,CASSLSGTQPQHF
TRBJ1-2,.,TRBV6-2/TRBV6-3,TRBD1,TGTGCCAGCAGTTACGCAGGGGGCTGGTTGGCAGCTAACTATGGCTACACCTTC,CASSYAGGWLAANYGYTF
TRBJ1-1,.,TRBV4-1,.,TGCGCCAGCACGGCGGGCCGTGAAGCTTTCTTT,CASTAGREAFF
TRBJ1-6,.,TRBV7-9,TRBD1,TGTGCCAGCAGCTTCGGGACAGCGAATAATTCACCCCTCCACTTT,CASSFGTANNSPLHF
TRBJ2-3,.,TRBV9,TRBD2,TGTGCCAGCAGCGTAGGGGCTAGCGGGGGGGTGGATACGCAGTATTTT,CASSVGASGGVDTQYF
TRBJ2-5,.,TRBV2,TRBD2,TGTGCCAGCAGTGGACTAGCGGGAGAATGGGAGACCCAGTACTTC,CASSGLAGEWETQYF
TRBJ2-1,.,TRBV9,.,TGTGCCAGCAGCGTAGGGGCTCAGAAGGCCCATGAGCAGTTCTTC,CASSVGAQKAHEQFF
TRBJ1-2,.,TRBV28,.,TGTGCCAGCAGTTTAGAATCGACAGCAAGGGGCTATGGCTACACCTTC,CASSLESTARGYGYTF
TRBJ1-2,.,TRBV7-9,TRBD1,TGTGCCAGCAGCACCCGACCGCGGTTCCAGGGGGGACCTAACTATGGCTACACCTTC,CASSTRPRFQGGPNYGYTF
TRBJ1-3,.,TRBV7-2,TRBD1,TGTGCCAGCAGCTCGGGACAGCAGGTTCCCATATATTTT,CASSSGQQVPIYF
TRBJ1-3,once,TRBV7-9,.,TGTGCCAGCAGCCTCGAACCAGGGGAAGGGGGAAACACCATATATTTT,CASSLEPGEGGNTIYF
TRBJ2-3,.,TRBV27,TRBD2,TGTGCCAGCAGTGCCCGAGCGGGGGGGCCGGCAGATACGCAGTATTTT,CASSARAGGPADTQYF
TRBJ2-1,.,TRBV27,.,TGTGCCAGCAGTCGTGTGGTGAGGGGGGGGAGTGAGCAGTTCTTC,CASSRVVRGGSEQFF
TRBJ2-1,.,TRBV4-2,TRBD1,TGTGCCAGCAGCCAATACGACAGGGAAACGAGAAATGAGCAGTTCTTC,CASSQYDRETRNEQFF
TRBJ2-1,.,TRBV6-4,TRBD1,TGTGCCAGCAGTGTGGGACAGGGCGCGGATGAGCAGTTCTTC,CASSVGQGADEQFF